A single sample gave rise to the 20 T cell receptor beta chains below, sequenced in a study of response to subunit inactivated influenza vaccine. One entry per CDR3 protein, called by TCRdb with MiXCR from the RT-PCR reads. The table records some 190,000 distinct CDR3 sequences, approximately 15% of them present only once. The sample was CD8+ T cells sorted from PBMCs, taken roughly 5 days after vaccination. The receptors were gathered from a man aged 45-65 years who received an inactivated influenza vaccine.

There are a few counts of this clonotype. This chain links TRBV4-3 with TRBJ2-1; TRBD1 aligns across 8 bases. Germline assignment: CDR1 LGHNA and CDR2 YSLEER. Trimming at V came to 1 base and at J to 8 bases, leaving 7 bases not matched to a gene. CDR3 length: 15 residues. The CDR3 region is CASSQVDRGSYEQFF. In DNA, the CDR3 is TGCGCCAGCAGCCAAGTCGACAGGGGCTCGTATGAGCAGTTCTTC.

This clonotype was seen a handful of times. The chain is built from TRBV6-2 or TRBV6-3 and TRBJ2-2, with 7 nucleotides matching TRBD1. The CDR3 runs 13 residues. The V gene's germline CDR1 is MNHEY and CDR2 SVGEGT. The CDR3 DNA reads TGTGATCCCGGGACAGCAAACACCGGGGAGCTGTTTTTT. Encoded protein: CDPGTANTGELFF.

V is TRBV3-1 and J is TRBJ2-1; D gene unclear. Trimming cost V 4 bases and J 8 bases, with 18 bases left between them. Germline CDR1 is LGHDT and CDR2 is YNNKEL (reference sequence). The length of the CDR3 is 15 residues. For the CDR3, the DNA is TGTGCCAGCAGCCGTCCGAGGCAGGCGGTGGATGAGCAGTTCTTC. It is translated as CASSRPRQAVDEQFF.

The table lists this clonotype with many counts. V gene TRBV11-1 combines with J gene TRBJ2-3, with a tentative D call TRBD1 (6 bases). The CDR3 extends over 18 amino acids. Trimming shortened V by 4 bases and J by 0 bases, and 20 bases separated the two germline ends. Germline V gene sequence: CDR1 SGHAT, CDR2 FQDESV (reference sequence). CDR3 coding DNA: TGTGCCAGCAGCTCGCCAGCAGGGGTGCTATCTAGCACAGATACGCAGTATTTT. This sequence encodes CASSSPAGVLSSTDTQYF.

V and J are TRBV15 and TRBJ2-5, with D unclear. The V and J ends lost 0 bases and 2 bases respectively, with 10 bases between them. The CDR3 covers 15 residues. Germline CDR1 is LNHNV and CDR2 is YYDKDF (reference sequence). CDR3 nucleotides: TGTGCCACCAGCAGAGATCGGCCACCTCAAGAGACCCAGTACTTC. As protein: CATSRDRPPQETQYF.

This chain joins TRBV29-1 and TRBJ2-7; 7 nucleotides align to TRBD2. V was pared by 6 bases and J by 2 bases, with 16 bases of the junction left unmatched. CDR3 size: 16 residues. Germline loops: CDR1 SQVTM, CDR2 ANQGSEA. This chain's CDR3 is CSVGGIRGLTPYEQYF. The DNA for the CDR3 is TGCAGCGTGGGGGGGATTCGGGGGTTGACCCCCTACGAGCAGTACTTC.

This clonotype came up many times. The CDR3 DNA follows: TGTGCCAGCACCGGGGCCCCCGCGTTCCATGAGCAGTTCTTC. Translated, it gives CASTGAPAFHEQFF. The chain employs TRBV7-9 and TRBJ2-1; tentatively, D is TRBD1 or TRBD2 (5 bases each). The V end lost 7 bases, the J end lost 8 bases, and 18 bases lay between the germline ends. CDR3 length equals 14 residues. Germline V lookup: CDR1 SEHNR, CDR2 FQNEAQ (reference sequence).

The chain uses TRBV20-1 and TRBJ1-2, with D possibly being TRBD1 (6 bases). Germline CDR1 reads DFQATT; CDR2 reads SNEGSKA (reference sequence). V shed 1 base and J shed 8 bases, with 14 bases lying between them. This CDR3 region has 13 residues. The CDR3 DNA follows: TGCAGTGCTAGAGCGGGGGCAGGGTTCGGCTACACCTTC. This gives the protein CSARAGAGFGYTF.

This chain connects TRBV6-1 to TRBJ2-7; TRBD1 matches 7 bases. Germline lookup yields CDR1 MNHNS and CDR2 SASEGT. CDR3 length equals 15 residues. V lost 2 bases, J lost 2 bases, and 6 bases stayed unmatched. This chain's CDR3 is CASSEWDSGAYEQYF. The CDR3 coding sequence is TGTGCCAGCAGTGAATGGGACAGTGGAGCCTACGAGCAGTACTTC.

This clonotype was found a few times. The rearrangement joins TRBV6-2 or TRBV6-3 to TRBJ2-7, with D unclear. The V gene's germline CDR1 is MNHEY and CDR2 SVGEGT. Trimming cost V 1 base and J 7 bases, with 5 bases left between them. This CDR3 region has 11 residues. The CDR3 DNA is TGTGCCAGCAGTTACTTTCGGGAGCAGTACTTC. Its protein product is CASSYFREQYF.

The rearrangement joins TRBV7-2 to TRBJ2-7; D not certain. Germline CDR1 is SGHTA and CDR2 is FQGNSA. The CDR3 consists of 16 residues. V lost 1 base to trimming and J lost 2 bases, with 15 bases between them. The CDR3 DNA sequence: TGTGCCAGCAGCTTAGTCTCTTTTGGGGATGCCTACGAGCAGTACTTC. This sequence encodes CASSLVSFGDAYEQYF. Together with reference TRBV7-2 and TRBJ2-7, the CDR3 gives the full variable domain: GAGVSQSPSNKVTEKGKDVELRCDPISGHTALYWYRQSLGQGLEFLIYFQGNSAPDKSGLPSDRFSAERTGGSVSTLTIQRTQQEDSAVYLCASSLVSFGDAYEQYFGPGTRLTVT.

This clonotype was picked up a small number of times. The gene calls are TRBV9 and TRBJ2-3; 7 bases line up with TRBD2. V lost 3 bases and J lost 0; bases outside the gene matches: 1. CDR3 length: 14 residues. The germline gives CDR1 SGDLS, CDR2 YYNGEE. CDR3 DNA sequence: TGTGCCAGCAGCGATAGCGGGAGCACAGATACGCAGTATTTT. It is translated as CASSDSGSTDTQYF. The full variable domain, in which reference TRBV9 and TRBJ2-3 provide the parts outside the CDR3, is DSGVTQTPKHLITATGQRVTLRCSPRSGDLSVYWYQQSLDQGLQFLIQYYNGEERAKGNILERFSAQQFPDLHSELNLSSLELGDSALYFCASSDSGSTDTQYFGPGTRLTVL.

The V and J genes are TRBV7-9 and TRBJ2-1, with D possibly being TRBD2 (6 bases). The ends were cut back, 3 bases at V and 8 bases at J, with 11 bases in the middle. Germline CDR1 is SEHNR and CDR2 is FQNEAQ (reference sequence). The CDR3 is 13 residues long. The CDR3 sequence is CASSLEWRDEQFF. The CDR3 coding sequence is TGTGCCAGCAGCTTGGAGTGGAGGGATGAGCAGTTCTTC.

The V call is TRBV13, the J call TRBJ2-3, with 11 bases matching TRBD1. CDR3 length equals 17 residues. The V gene's germline CDR1 is PRHDT and CDR2 FYEKMQ (reference sequence). V lost 4 bases and J lost 4; bases outside the gene matches: 10. The DNA of the CDR3 is TGTGCCAGCAGCTCGTCCGGGACAGGGGGTTCTGCAGATACGCAGTATTTT. As protein: CASSSSGTGGSADTQYF. The entire variable domain, with the rest obtained from reference TRBV13 and TRBJ2-3, is as follows: AAGVIQSPRHLIKEKRETATLKCYPIPRHDTVYWYQQGPGQDPQFLISFYEKMQSDKGSIPDRFSAQQFSDYHSELNMSSLELGDSALYFCASSSSGTGGSADTQYFGPGTRLTVL.

This clonotype was counted ten times or more. This sequence joins TRBV28 and TRBJ2-1, with 9 bases fitting TRBD1. J gave up 6 bases and V 6 bases, and 9 bases lay outside the gene matches. The CDR3 sequence is 15 residues long. CDR1 is MDHEN and CDR2 is SYDVKM in the germline V gene. For the CDR3, the DNA is TGTGCCAGCAGGATGGACAGGGGACCCCCCAATGAGCAGTTCTTC. Its translation: CASRMDRGPPNEQFF.

This clonotype was observed a few times. V gene TRBV4-3 combines with J gene TRBJ2-1; no firm D call. The germline CDR1 and CDR2 sequences are LGHNA and YSLEER. The V and J ends lost 1 base and 1 base respectively, with 11 bases between them. This CDR3 has 16 residues. The CDR3 nucleotides read TGCGCCAGCAGCCAAGCCCCGGCAGTGTCCTACAATGAGCAGTTCTTC. Protein product: CASSQAPAVSYNEQFF.

This clonotype has only a few counts. The chain has TRBV15 and TRBJ1-2; D unresolved. Germline CDR1 and CDR2: LNHNV and YYDKDF (reference sequence). The germline V and J ends were trimmed by 4 bases and 8 bases, with 11 bases remaining between them. The CDR3 loop spans 12 amino acids. CDR3 loop: CATSNDLGGYTF. The CDR3 DNA reads as TGTGCCACCAGCAACGATCTCGGGGGCTACACCTTC.

A word on this clonotype: A read error may explain this, as a much larger clone is one base away. V and J are TRBV12-3 or TRBV12-4 and TRBJ2-7, with D possibly TRBD1 on 5 matching bases. V dropped 5 bases and J dropped 2 bases, with 7 bases sitting between them. The CDR3 runs 12 residues. The CDR3 DNA sequence: TGTGCCAGCAGTCAGGACACCTACGAGCAGTACTTC. Translated, it gives CASSQDTYEQYF.

This clonotype was detected a few times. The V gene is TRBV10-2, the J gene TRBJ2-1, with TRBD2 matching over 10 bases. The V and J ends lost 6 bases and 6 bases, in that order; junction bases with no gene match: 8. Germline CDR1 reads WSHSY; CDR2 reads SAAADI. This CDR3 is built from 15 residues. CDR3: CASSLAGEALNEQFF. The CDR3 DNA follows: TGCGCCAGCAGCCTAGCGGGGGAGGCTCTCAATGAGCAGTTCTTC.

This chain connects TRBV19 to TRBJ1-1; D remains unclear. V shed 3 bases and J shed 3 bases, with 8 bases lying between them. CDR1 LNHDA and CDR2 SQIVND come from the germline V gene (reference sequence). The CDR3 loop spans 13 amino acids. CDR3 DNA sequence: TGTGCCAGTAGTATCGGCAGCTACACTGAAGCTTTCTTT. Translation: CASSIGSYTEAFF.